Sequencing of this T cell receptor (beta chain) was carried out in a study of PD-L1 blockade in urothelial cancer (dated by TCRdb to 2017 to 2019). Background on the whole study: All patients started therapy around 2014 and received atezolizumab 1,200 mg intravenously every 3 weeks. About 85% of the 29 patients were males with bladder-origin urothelial cancer, and about 65% of the 29 reported a prior smoking history. An ECOG performance status of 0 or 1 was recorded for the patients, and 0 to 3 prior chemotherapy regimens had been received by the patients. Blood samples were analyzed 3 weeks after the start of treatment (second dose) and 6 weeks after the start of treatment. A median of about 150,000 T cells and tens of thousands of unique TCRs was obtained from blood samples, and a median clonality of approximately 0.08 was observed. Somatic, immune and clinical correlates of response to PD-L1 blockade with atezolizumab in urothelial cancer were the focus of an exploratory multi-omic analysis. Pretreatment tumor samples, along with matched peripheral blood collected serially before and after atezolizumab treatment, underwent TCR sequencing. Durable clinical benefit meant progression-free survival longer than 6 months, and TCR features were also tested against progression-free and overall survival. In the same patients, pretreatment tumors underwent whole exome sequencing and RNA sequencing in addition to TCR sequencing. Durable clinical benefit was achieved by nine patients but not by the remaining 20. Some 29 patients had pretreatment blood TCR-seq, roughly 25 had at least one posttreatment blood collection, and roughly 25 had tumor TCR-seq.

In regard to this clone: The antigen it recognizes is unknown. No base quality information exists; no much larger clone differs at one position.

The time point label for this specimen denotes: pretreatment peripheral blood. A cohort of about 27 patients with locally advanced or metastatic urothelial carcinoma, treated at Memorial Sloan Kettering on a trial protocol, was included. Peripheral blood mononuclear cells were collected pretreatment and during treatment, with between 1 and 8 total time points per patient. The Qiagen DNeasy Blood extraction kit was used to purify genomic DNA from total PBMCs and from tumor samples. Collected pretreatment and during treatment, PBMCs were isolated and stored as previously described. Results the study describes overall, beyond this receptor: Among patients with durable benefit, tumor-associated TCR clones showed greater expansion in peripheral blood 3 weeks after treatment started (n ≈ 20, p = 0.022). Small sample size (n ≈ 27) and many exploratory analyses mean the results are intended to be hypothesis-generating. A pretreatment peripheral blood TCR clonality below the median was linked to improved progression-free and overall survival.

The CDR3 spans 13 residues, from the cysteine through the phenylalanine. The kept DNA is CDR3 alone, 39 bases in frame from the first base. V was cut back by 7 bases and J by 5 bases, leaving a gap of 15 bases between them. The germline V gene provides CDR1 SQVTM and CDR2 ANQGSEA. Synthetic TCR analog templates were spiked into each PCR so that absolute template abundance could be estimated from read counts. The immunoSEQ assay was used to amplify TCRbeta CDR3 regions from genomic DNA with bias-controlled V and J gene primers. Sequencing of rearranged TCRbeta segments was done at approximately 20X coverage. Per the source publication's procedure: Clustering was used to correct sequencing errors, and CDR3s were annotated against IMGT so that V, D and J genes could be assigned. Downstream analyses used only productive TCRbeta rearrangements, leaving out any out-of-frame or stop-codon sequences. To compute clonality, Shannon entropy was normalized by the log of the number of unique productive sequences and then subtracted from one. Clones differing between time points or between blood and tumor were identified by Fisher's exact test with Benjamini-Hochberg correction at adjusted p below 0.01. Sourced from immuneACCESS, this table was stored by TCRdb with only in-frame sequences that have V and J called. A share of the clones is absent; for the studies checked, an unresolved V gene accounts for under half, and the remainder has no known explanation. That table supplies the V and J calls and clone size; D and trimming were determined from the DNA. In all, the sample holds approximately 90,000 clones, and around 85% of those were seen once. Approximately 15% of the sample lies in the top ten.

The rearrangement joined TRBV29-1 to TRBJ1-5, with TRBD1 perhaps the D gene, on 6 matching bases. This sequence originates from a man aged 55-75 years with urothelial cancer. Material: PBMCs, obtained around atezolizumab (anti-PD-L1) treatment. DNA sequence: TGCAGCGCTGGGTCAGGGGTAGATCAGCCCCAGCATTTT. Its protein is CSAGSGVDQPQHF.